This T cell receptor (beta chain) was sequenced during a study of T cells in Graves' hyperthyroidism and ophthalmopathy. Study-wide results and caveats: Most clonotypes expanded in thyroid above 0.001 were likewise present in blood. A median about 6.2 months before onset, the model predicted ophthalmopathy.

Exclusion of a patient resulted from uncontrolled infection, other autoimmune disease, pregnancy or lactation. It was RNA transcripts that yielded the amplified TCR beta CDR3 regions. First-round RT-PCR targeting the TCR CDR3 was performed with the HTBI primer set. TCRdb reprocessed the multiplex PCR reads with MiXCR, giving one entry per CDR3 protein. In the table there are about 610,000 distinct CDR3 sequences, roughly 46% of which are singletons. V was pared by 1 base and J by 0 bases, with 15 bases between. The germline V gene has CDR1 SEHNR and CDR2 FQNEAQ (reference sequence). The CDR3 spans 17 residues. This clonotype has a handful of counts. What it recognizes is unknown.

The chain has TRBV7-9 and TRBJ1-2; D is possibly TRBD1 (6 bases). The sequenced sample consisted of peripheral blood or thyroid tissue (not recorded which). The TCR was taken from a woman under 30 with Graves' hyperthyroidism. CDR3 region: CASSLGGGQSSNYGYTF. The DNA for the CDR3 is TGTGCCAGCAGCTTAGGCGGGGGGCAGAGCTCTAACTATGGCTACACCTTC.